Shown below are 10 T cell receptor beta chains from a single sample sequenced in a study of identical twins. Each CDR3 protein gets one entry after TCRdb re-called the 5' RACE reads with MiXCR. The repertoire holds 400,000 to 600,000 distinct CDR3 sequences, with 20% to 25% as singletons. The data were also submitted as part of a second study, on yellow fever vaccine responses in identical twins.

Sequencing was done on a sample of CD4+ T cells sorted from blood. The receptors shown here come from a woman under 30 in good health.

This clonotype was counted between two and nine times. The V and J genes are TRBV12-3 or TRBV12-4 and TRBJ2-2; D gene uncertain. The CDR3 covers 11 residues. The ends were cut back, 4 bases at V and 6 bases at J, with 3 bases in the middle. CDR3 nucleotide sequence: TGTGCCAGCAGTTGGGCCGGGGAGCTGTTTTTT. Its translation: CASSWAGELFF.

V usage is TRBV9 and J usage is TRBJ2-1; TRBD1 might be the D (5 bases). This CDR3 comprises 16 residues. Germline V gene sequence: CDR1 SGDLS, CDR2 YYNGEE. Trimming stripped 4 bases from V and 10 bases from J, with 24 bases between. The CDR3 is CASSQLTASPFSEQFF. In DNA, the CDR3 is TGTGCCAGCAGCCAACTGACAGCGAGCCCATTTTCCGAGCAGTTCTTC.

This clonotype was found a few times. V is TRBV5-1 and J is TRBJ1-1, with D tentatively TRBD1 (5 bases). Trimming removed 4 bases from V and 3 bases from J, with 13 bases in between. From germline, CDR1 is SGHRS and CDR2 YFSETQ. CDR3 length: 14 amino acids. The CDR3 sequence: CASSNAAGDTEAFF. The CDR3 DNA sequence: TGCGCCAGCAGCAACGCGGCGGGGGACACTGAAGCTTTCTTT.

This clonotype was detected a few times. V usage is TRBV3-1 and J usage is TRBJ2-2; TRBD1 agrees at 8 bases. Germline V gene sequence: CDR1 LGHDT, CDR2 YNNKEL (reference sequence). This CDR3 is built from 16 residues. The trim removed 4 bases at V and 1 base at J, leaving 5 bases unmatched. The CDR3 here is CASSRLGQGNTGELFF. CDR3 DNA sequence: TGTGCCAGCAGCCGACTAGGACAGGGGAACACCGGGGAGCTGTTTTTT. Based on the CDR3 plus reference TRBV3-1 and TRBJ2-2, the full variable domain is DTAVSQTPKYLVTQMGNDKSIKCEQNLGHDTMYWYKQDSKKFLKIMFSYNNKELIINETVPNRFSPKSPDKAHLNLHINSLELGDSAVYFCASSRLGQGNTGELFFGEGSRLTVL.

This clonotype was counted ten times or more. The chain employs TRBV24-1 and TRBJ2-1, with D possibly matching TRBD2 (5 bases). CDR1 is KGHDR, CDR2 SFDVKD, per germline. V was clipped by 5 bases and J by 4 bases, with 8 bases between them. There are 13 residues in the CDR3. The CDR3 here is CATSVGRYNEQFF. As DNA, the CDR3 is TGTGCCACCAGTGTTGGGAGATACAATGAGCAGTTCTTC.

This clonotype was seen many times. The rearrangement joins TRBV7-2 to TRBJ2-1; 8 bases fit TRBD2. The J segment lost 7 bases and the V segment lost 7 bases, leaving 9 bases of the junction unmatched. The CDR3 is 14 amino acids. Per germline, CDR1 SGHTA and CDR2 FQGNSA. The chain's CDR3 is CASTPLASGNEQFF. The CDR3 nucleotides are TGTGCCAGCACCCCCCTCGCTAGCGGGAATGAGCAGTTCTTC.

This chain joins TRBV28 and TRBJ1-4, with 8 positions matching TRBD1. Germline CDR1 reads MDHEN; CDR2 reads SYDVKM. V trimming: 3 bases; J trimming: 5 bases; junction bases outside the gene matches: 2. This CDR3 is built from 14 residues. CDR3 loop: CASSLRQGNEKLFF. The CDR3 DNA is TGTGCCAGCAGTTTGCGACAGGGGAATGAAAAACTGTTTTTT. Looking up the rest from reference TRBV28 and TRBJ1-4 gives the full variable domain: DVKVTQSSRYLVKRTGEKVFLECVQDMDHENMFWYRQDPGLGLRLIYFSYDVKMKEKGDIPEGYSVSREKKERFSLILESASTNQTSMYLCASSLRQGNEKLFFGSGTQLSVL.

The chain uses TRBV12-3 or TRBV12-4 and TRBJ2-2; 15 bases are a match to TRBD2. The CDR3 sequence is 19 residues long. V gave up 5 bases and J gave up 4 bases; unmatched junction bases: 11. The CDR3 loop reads CASSPGTSGRWEITGELFF. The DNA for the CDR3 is TGTGCCAGCAGTCCCGGGACTAGCGGGAGGTGGGAAATCACCGGGGAGCTGTTTTTT.

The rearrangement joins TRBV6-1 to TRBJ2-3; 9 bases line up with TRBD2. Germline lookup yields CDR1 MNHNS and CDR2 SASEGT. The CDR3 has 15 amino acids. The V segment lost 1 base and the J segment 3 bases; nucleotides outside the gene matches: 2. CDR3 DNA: TGTGCCAGCAGTGAAGGTAGCGGGAGAACAGATACGCAGTATTTT. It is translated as CASSEGSGRTDTQYF.

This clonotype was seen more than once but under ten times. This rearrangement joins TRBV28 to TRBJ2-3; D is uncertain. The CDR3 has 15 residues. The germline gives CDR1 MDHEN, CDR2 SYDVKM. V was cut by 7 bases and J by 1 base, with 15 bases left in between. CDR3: CASKQTGVGTDTQYF. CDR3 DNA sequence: TGTGCCAGCAAACAAACTGGGGTTGGCACAGATACGCAGTATTTT.